The 28 T cell receptor beta chains below were found in one sample sequenced in a study of CD8 T cells in ankylosing spondylitis. TCRdb redid the calling of the 5' RACE reads with MiXCR, one entry per CDR3 protein. The data contain 250,000 or so distinct CDR3 sequences, about 24% of them singletons. Material: blood, either unsorted or a sorted T cell fraction (not recorded which). These TCRs come from a male donor with ankylosing spondylitis or in good health (not recorded which).

This clonotype was seen ten or more times. The chain links TRBV29-1 to TRBJ1-2; TRBD1 matches at 11 bases. The junction had 11 bases not matched to a gene; V was cut back by 4 bases and J by 7 bases. The germline V gene has CDR1 SQVTM and CDR2 ANQGSEA. The CDR3 runs to 15 residues. As DNA, the CDR3 is TGCAGCGTTGCACCGACCGGACAGGGGGCAAGTGGCTACACCTTC. Encoded protein: CSVAPTGQGASGYTF. Combining the CDR3 with reference TRBV29-1 and TRBJ1-2 gives the whole variable domain SAVISQKPSRDICQRGTSLTIQCQVDSQVTMMFWYRQQPGQSLTLIATANQGSEATYESGFVIDKFPISRPNLTFSTLTVSNMSPEDSSIYLCSVAPTGQGASGYTFGSGTRLTVV.

V gene TRBV10-1 combines with J gene TRBJ2-7, with D possibly being TRBD2 (7 bases). The length of the CDR3 is 13 residues. Germline V gives CDR1 WNHNN, CDR2 SYGVQD (reference sequence). The V end lost 8 bases, the J end lost 2 bases, and 13 bases lay between the germline ends. The CDR3 region is CASGGDNAYEQYF. In DNA, the CDR3 is TGCGCCAGCGGGGGGGACAATGCCTACGAGCAGTACTTC.

This clonotype was observed a handful of times. The V call is TRBV7-2, the J call TRBJ2-4, with D tentatively TRBD1 or TRBD2 (6 bases each). The CDR3 extends over 17 amino acids. Between the trimmed V and J ends, which lost 5 bases and 4 bases, there was a span of 21 bases. Germline-derived CDR1 and CDR2 are SGHTA and FQGNSA. The CDR3: CASSPGGGDISKNIQYF. CDR3 in DNA: TGTGCCAGCAGCCCTGGCGGCGGGGACATTTCAAAAAACATTCAGTACTTC.

This clonotype was observed many times. V usage is TRBV4-1 and J usage is TRBJ2-5; tentative D call: TRBD2 (6 bases). V was pared by 0 bases and J by 4 bases, with 21 bases between. Germline V CDR1 and CDR2: MGHRA, YSYEKL. CDR3 length: 18 residues. As DNA, the CDR3 is TGCGCCAGCAGCCAAGATAGTACGTTGCGGGGCGCATTAGAGACCCAGTACTTC. Its translation: CASSQDSTLRGALETQYF.

This clonotype was counted between two and nine times. The chain links TRBV29-1 to TRBJ2-7; 9 bases line up with TRBD1. Germline V gene sequence: CDR1 SQVTM, CDR2 ANQGSEA. This CDR3 has 13 amino acids. The V and J ends lost 4 bases and 3 bases, in that order; junction bases with no gene match: 4. CDR3 DNA sequence: TGCAGCGTTGCCGGGACAGGGATCTACGAGCAGTACTTC. This sequence encodes CSVAGTGIYEQYF.

In this sample, this clonotype turned up many times. The chain is built from TRBV6-4 and TRBJ1-2, with 10 bases matching TRBD1. Germline lookup yields CDR1 MRHNA and CDR2 SNTAGT. The CDR3 consists of 13 residues. V shed 6 bases and J 8 bases; nucleotides not matched to a gene: 6. The CDR3 loop is CASRTGQGGGYTF. CDR3 coding DNA: TGTGCCAGCAGGACCGGACAGGGGGGAGGCTACACCTTC.

V gene TRBV6-6 combines with J gene TRBJ2-4; the D is unclear. This CDR3 is 14 amino acids long. The V end was cut by 2 bases, the J end by 6 bases, with 11 bases between. Per the germline V gene, CDR1 is MNHNY and CDR2 is SVGAGI (reference sequence). CDR3 sequence reads: CASSYTGRPNIQYF. The CDR3 coding sequence is TGTGCCAGCAGTTACACGGGCAGGCCAAACATTCAGTACTTC.

This clonotype was detected ten times or more. The chain couples TRBV20-1 to TRBJ2-7; 9 bases are a match to TRBD1. This CDR3 is built from 16 residues. The junction had 17 bases not matched to a gene; V was cut back by 6 bases and J by 5 bases. Germline CDR1 is DFQATT and CDR2 is SNEGSKA (reference sequence). The CDR3 coding sequence is TGCAGTGCCCAACTACCCACCGGGACAGGGATCCACGAGCAGTACTTC. This encodes CSAQLPTGTGIHEQYF.

This clonotype showed up many times. The chain uses TRBV29-1 and TRBJ2-3, with D perhaps TRBD2 (6 bases). V was trimmed by 7 bases and J by 4 bases, leaving 12 bases between them. This CDR3 region has 12 residues. Per the germline V gene, CDR1 is SQVTM and CDR2 is ANQGSEA. The CDR3 DNA sequence: TGCAGCGCATTAACGGGGGCAGATACGCAGTATTTT. Translated: CSALTGADTQYF.

This clonotype was seen ten or more times. The chain carries TRBV24-1 and TRBJ2-5, with 8 nucleotides matching TRBD1. CDR1 is KGHDR, CDR2 SFDVKD, per germline. Trimming took 1 base from V and 10 from J; bases not matched to a gene: 1. The CDR3 runs to 12 residues. The CDR3 is CATSDFGQGQYF. DNA of the CDR3: TGTGCCACCAGTGATTTTGGACAGGGCCAGTACTTC.

The V call is TRBV20-1, the J call TRBJ2-5; a weak D match, TRBD2 (5 bases). Germline V lookup: CDR1 DFQATT, CDR2 SNEGSKA (reference sequence). The CDR3 spans 13 residues. V gave up 2 bases and J gave up 2 bases, with 9 bases separating them. The CDR3: CSARKRAQETQYF. The CDR3 DNA reads TGCAGTGCTAGAAAGAGGGCTCAAGAGACCCAGTACTTC.

This clonotype showed up just a few times. The V call is TRBV20-1, the J call TRBJ1-2; D ambiguous. Germline lookup yields CDR1 DFQATT and CDR2 SNEGSKA (reference sequence). V lost 1 base to trimming and J lost 7 bases, with 7 bases between them. There are 11 residues in the CDR3. The CDR3 coding sequence is TGCAGTGCTAGAGCGGAGCCTGGCTACACCTTC. Protein sequence: CSARAEPGYTF.

The chain has TRBV24-1 and TRBJ2-2, with D hard to call. Deletions cut 6 bases from V and 0 bases from J, with 10 bases between. CDR3 length: 15 residues. In germline, CDR1 is KGHDR, CDR2 SFDVKD. In nucleotides, the CDR3 is TGTGCCACCAGTCCTGCAGAATCGAACACCGGGGAGCTGTTTTTT. Amino acids: CATSPAESNTGELFF.

The chain recombines TRBV9 with TRBJ2-7; D is uncertain. Looked up from germline, CDR1 is SGDLS and CDR2 is YYNGEE. CDR3 length: 15 residues. Trimming removed 2 bases from V and 6 bases from J, with 18 bases in between. The CDR3 sequence is CASSVSGFPPLEQYF. CDR3 DNA: TGTGCCAGCAGCGTGAGTGGATTCCCCCCTCTCGAGCAGTACTTC. Together with reference TRBV9 and TRBJ2-7, the CDR3 gives the full variable domain: DSGVTQTPKHLITATGQRVTLRCSPRSGDLSVYWYQQSLDQGLQFLIQYYNGEERAKGNILERFSAQQFPDLHSELNLSSLELGDSALYFCASSVSGFPPLEQYFGPGTRLTVT.

This clonotype was recorded at least ten times. V is TRBV11-2 and J is TRBJ1-1; D gene ambiguous. Germline lookup yields CDR1 SGHAT and CDR2 FQNNGV. The CDR3 loop spans 12 amino acids. V lost 4 bases to trimming and J lost 4 bases, with 7 bases between them. Here the CDR3 DNA reads TGTGCCAGCAGCTCAGGATTCACTGAAGCTTTCTTT. It encodes CASSSGFTEAFF.

V is TRBV4-1 and J is TRBJ1-1; D gene uncertain. Germline V gene sequence: CDR1 MGHRA, CDR2 YSYEKL. Trimming removed 0 bases from V and 0 bases from J, with 8 bases in between. This CDR3 is built from 15 residues. The CDR3 bases are TGCGCCAGCAGCCAAGAGGCAGCCATGAACACTGAAGCTTTCTTT. Its protein is CASSQEAAMNTEAFF.

The rearrangement uses TRBV6-2 or TRBV6-3 and TRBJ2-1; D is perhaps TRBD2 (6 bases). This CDR3 has 15 amino acids. Germline CDR1 and CDR2: MNHEY and SVGEGT. V lost 7 bases and J 0 bases, leaving 13 bases between the germline ends. The CDR3 DNA follows: TGTGCCAGCACTGGCGGGGACCCCTCCTACAATGAGCAGTTCTTC. The encoded protein is CASTGGDPSYNEQFF.

This rearrangement joins TRBV12-3 or TRBV12-4 to TRBJ2-3; D is possibly TRBD1 or TRBD2 (6 bases each). Trimming shortened V by 4 bases and J by 3 bases, and 14 bases separated the two germline ends. The CDR3 spans 15 residues. The CDR3 nucleotides are TGTGCCAGCAGTTCTCGGGGGCGCGGAACAGATACGCAGTATTTT. Residues: CASSSRGRGTDTQYF.

This clonotype was counted at least ten times. The chain has TRBV4-1 and TRBJ2-7; D is perhaps TRBD1 (5 bases). This CDR3 has 19 residues. The germline V gene has CDR1 MGHRA and CDR2 YSYEKL. The ends were cut back, 3 bases at V and 4 bases at J, with 28 bases in the middle. Here the CDR3 reads CASSHSMLRATVHTYEQYF. The DNA of the CDR3 is TGCGCCAGCAGCCACTCAATGCTTAGGGCGACAGTTCACACTTACGAGCAGTACTTC.

The sample holds many counts of this clonotype. V usage is TRBV20-1 and J usage is TRBJ1-6; 7 positions match TRBD1. Germline CDR1 is DFQATT and CDR2 is SNEGSKA (reference sequence). J was trimmed by 6 bases and V by 5 bases; bases with no gene match: 7. The CDR3 runs to 14 residues. The DNA of the CDR3 is TGCAGTGCTCTCCAGGGGGAGGCTAATTCACCCCTCCACTTT. This codes for CSALQGEANSPLHF.

In this sample, this clonotype turned up a few times. The chain links TRBV20-1 to TRBJ2-3; 8 positions match TRBD2. The trim removed 1 base at V and 4 bases at J, leaving 4 bases unmatched. The CDR3 runs 14 residues. Germline CDR1 and CDR2: DFQATT and SNEGSKA (reference sequence). The CDR3: CSARAGGQADTQYF. For the CDR3, the DNA is TGCAGTGCTAGAGCGGGGGGGCAGGCAGATACGCAGTATTTT.

In its sample, this clonotype was seen many times. The CDR3 region is CASSLSGRMNTEAFF. For the CDR3, the DNA is TGTGCCAGCAGTTTATCCGGCAGGATGAACACTGAAGCTTTCTTT. The rearrangement joins TRBV12-3 or TRBV12-4 to TRBJ1-1, with D hard to call. Trimming cost V 2 bases and J 0 bases, with 10 bases left between them. The CDR3 consists of 15 residues.

This clonotype is a singleton in its sample. This chain joins TRBV12-3 or TRBV12-4 and TRBJ2-6; possibly TRBD1 for D (6 bases). The V end was cut by 6 bases, the J end by 7 bases, with 13 bases between. This CDR3 is 14 amino acids long. CDR3 DNA sequence: TGTGCCAGCAGGTACAGGGCTTTAGCCAACGTCCTGACTTTC. Its protein product is CASRYRALANVLTF.

There are a few counts of this clonotype. The V call is TRBV12-3 or TRBV12-4, the J call TRBJ2-2; 12 bases are a match to TRBD1. Losses at the gene ends were 4 bases for V and 4 bases for J; bases not matched to a gene: 7. This CDR3 has 17 residues. CDR3 sequence: CASSSGTGGSGTGELFF. The CDR3 nucleotides read TGTGCCAGCAGTTCCGGGACAGGGGGCTCCGGCACCGGGGAGCTGTTTTTT.

This clonotype occurred a few times. The chain uses TRBV20-1 and TRBJ2-7, with 9 bases aligning to TRBD1. This CDR3 has 15 residues. Germline V gene lookup returns CDR1 DFQATT and CDR2 SNEGSKA (reference sequence). With 1 base clipped from V and 2 bases from J, the junction kept 6 bases outside the gene matches. DNA of the CDR3: TGCAGTGCTAGAGGTGGACAGGGGCAAACCTACGAGCAGTACTTC. Translation gives CSARGGQGQTYEQYF.

Only a few counts were recorded for this clonotype. The chain combines TRBV7-2 with TRBJ2-5, with D possibly matching TRBD2 (5 bases). The CDR3 covers 14 residues. Germline lookup yields CDR1 SGHTA and CDR2 FQGNSA. Trimming took off 5 bases at V and 2 bases at J, with 12 bases between the two ends. The CDR3 here is CASSPSFGQETQYF. The CDR3 DNA sequence: TGTGCCAGCAGCCCTAGCTTTGGGCAAGAGACCCAGTACTTC. Looking up the rest from reference TRBV7-2 and TRBJ2-5 gives the full variable domain: GAGVSQSPSNKVTEKGKDVELRCDPISGHTALYWYRQSLGQGLEFLIYFQGNSAPDKSGLPSDRFSAERTGGSVSTLTIQRTQQEDSAVYLCASSPSFGQETQYFGPGTRLLVL.

This clonotype was counted a single time. This chain connects TRBV6-1 to TRBJ2-5; 9 bases fit TRBD1. From germline, CDR1 is MNHNS and CDR2 SASEGT. The CDR3 length is 15 residues. Losses at the gene ends were 3 bases for V and 3 bases for J; bases not matched to a gene: 5. CDR3 sequence (DNA): TGTGCCAGCAGTGATTCGGGACAGGGAAAAGAGACCCAGTACTTC. Amino acid sequence: CASSDSGQGKETQYF.

In this sample, this clonotype turned up many times. V is TRBV28 and J is TRBJ1-2; weak D call: TRBD1 (6 bases). Germline V gene lookup returns CDR1 MDHEN and CDR2 SYDVKM. Trimming pared 5 bases from V and 3 bases from J, leaving 13 bases between. The CDR3 consists of 14 residues. This CDR3 is CASSPGQPDYGYTF. DNA of the CDR3: TGTGCCAGCAGTCCCGGACAGCCGGACTATGGCTACACCTTC.